The 12 T cell receptor beta chains presented below share a single source sample, sequenced in a study of blood T cell repertoires in COVID-19. TCRdb's copy holds only in-frame clones and misses some; the assay was immunoSEQ multiplex PCR. The profile covers about 200,000 clones, with approximately 86% appearing a single time and 10% to 13% taken by the ten largest. Material: peripheral blood. The receptors originated from a woman aged 45-60 years with COVID-19, enrolled during active disease.

This clone appeared once. The rearrangement links TRBV7-2 to TRBJ1-1; possible D gene TRBD1, 6 bases. Germline V gene data show CDR1 as SGHTA and CDR2 as FQGNSA. V lost 1 base and J lost 0, with 9 bases in between. The CDR3 contains 15 residues. The CDR3 DNA reads as TGTGCCAGCAGCTTAGGAGGGACATTGAACACTGAAGCTTTCTTT. Protein sequence: CASSLGGTLNTEAFF.

The rearrangement joins TRBV12-3 or TRBV12-4 to TRBJ1-2, with 10 bases that match TRBD1. CDR3 length: 13 amino acids. Losses at the gene ends were 5 bases for V and 6 bases for J; bases not matched to a gene: 3. The CDR3: CASSKTGGNGYTF. The CDR3 coding sequence is TGTGCCAGCAGTAAGACAGGGGGCAATGGCTACACCTTC.

V usage is TRBV13 and J usage is TRBJ2-6; 7 bases line up with TRBD2. V shed 4 bases and J 0 bases; nucleotides not matched to a gene: 9. The CDR3 sequence is 18 residues long. CDR1 and CDR2 from the germline V gene are PRHDT and FYEKMQ (reference sequence). DNA of the CDR3: TGTGCCAGCAGCTCCCGGGACTACGATATCTCTGGGGCCAACGTCCTGACTTTC. Its protein is CASSSRDYDISGANVLTF.

The gene calls are TRBV27 and TRBJ2-3; tentative D call: TRBD2 (5 bases). Deletions cut 6 bases from V and 2 bases from J, with 12 bases between. This CDR3 contains 14 residues. From germline, CDR1 is MNHEY and CDR2 SMNVEV (reference sequence). CDR3 amino acids: CASRSGSLTDTQYF. The CDR3 DNA is TGTGCCAGCAGGAGCGGATCCCTCACAGATACGCAGTATTTT.

This clone was seen a few times. This rearrangement joins TRBV15 to TRBJ2-7; weak D call: TRBD1 (6 bases). Germline V gene sequence: CDR1 LNHNV, CDR2 YYDKDF (reference sequence). The V end was cut by 1 base, the J end by 9 bases, with 13 bases between. This CDR3 has 13 amino acids. The CDR3 region has the DNA TGTGCCACCAGCAGAGTCGAGGGGGAAGCGCAGTACGTC. Protein sequence: CATSRVEGEAQYV.

This rearrangement joins TRBV7-2 to TRBJ2-2, with TRBD2 identical over 10 bases. The CDR3 covers 16 residues. Germline CDR1 is SGHTA and CDR2 is FQGNSA. Trimming at V came to 4 bases and at J to 0 bases, leaving 2 bases not matched to a gene. The CDR3: CASSSLAGPNTGELFF. The CDR3 DNA follows: TGTGCCAGCAGCTCACTAGCGGGGCCGAACACCGGGGAGCTGTTTTTT.

The CDR3 protein is CASSPRGTGTSGGASDTQYF. The DNA for the CDR3 is TGTGCCAGTAGTCCGAGGGGTACCGGGACTAGCGGGGGGGCCTCAGATACGCAGTATTTT. The chain combines TRBV19 with TRBJ2-3, with 16 bases lining up with TRBD2. This CDR3 is built from 20 residues. Germline V CDR1 and CDR2: LNHDA, SQIVND (reference sequence). J gave up 4 bases and V 5 bases, and 15 bases lay outside the gene matches.

The genes are TRBV5-6 and TRBJ1-5; 9 bases are shared with TRBD1. Unmatched junction bases numbered 7, after V lost 2 bases and J lost 1 base. The CDR3 runs to 17 residues. CDR1 and CDR2 from the germline V gene are SGHDT and YYEEEE. The CDR3 region has the DNA TGTGCCAGCAGCTTAAGGGTCGGGACAGGGAGCAATCAGCCCCAGCATTTT. This gives the protein CASSLRVGTGSNQPQHF.

This chain uses TRBV5-1 with TRBJ2-1; 7 bases agree with TRBD2. Germline lookup yields CDR1 SGHRS and CDR2 YFSETQ. The CDR3 loop spans 15 amino acids. With 2 bases clipped from V and 3 bases from J, the junction kept 5 bases outside the gene matches. The CDR3: CASSLGASGYNEQFF. The CDR3 nucleotides are TGCGCCAGCAGCTTAGGGGCTAGCGGCTACAATGAGCAGTTCTTC.

The V gene is TRBV18, the J gene TRBJ2-3, with D tentatively TRBD2 (6 bases). V was cut by 3 bases and J by 10 bases, with 17 bases left in between. The germline CDR1 and CDR2 sequences are KGHSH and LQKENI. There are 14 residues in the CDR3. As DNA, the CDR3 is TGTGCCAGCTCACCCGGCCTTTCGGGAGAGCCGCAGTATTTT. As protein: CASSPGLSGEPQYF.

As to this clone: A junction boundary mismatches the germline segment, possibly from a read error. As DNA, the CDR3 is TGTGCCAGTAGAATAGGGACAGGGTCGTCCGGGGAGCTGTTTTTT. Protein product: CASRIGTGSSGELFF. V usage is TRBV19 and J usage is TRBJ2-2; the match to TRBD1 covers 9 bases. The CDR3 is 15 amino acids. Germline-derived CDR1 and CDR2 are LNHDA and SQIVND (reference sequence).

The gene calls are TRBV5-1 and TRBJ1-6; weak D call: TRBD1 (6 bases). The V gene's germline CDR1 is SGHRS and CDR2 YFSETQ. The CDR3 is 16 residues long. Trimming pared 1 base from V and 9 bases from J, leaving 17 bases between. CDR3 in amino acids: CASSLSWDQGTSPLHF. CDR3 bases: TGCGCCAGCAGCTTGAGTTGGGACCAGGGGACTTCACCCCTCCACTTT.